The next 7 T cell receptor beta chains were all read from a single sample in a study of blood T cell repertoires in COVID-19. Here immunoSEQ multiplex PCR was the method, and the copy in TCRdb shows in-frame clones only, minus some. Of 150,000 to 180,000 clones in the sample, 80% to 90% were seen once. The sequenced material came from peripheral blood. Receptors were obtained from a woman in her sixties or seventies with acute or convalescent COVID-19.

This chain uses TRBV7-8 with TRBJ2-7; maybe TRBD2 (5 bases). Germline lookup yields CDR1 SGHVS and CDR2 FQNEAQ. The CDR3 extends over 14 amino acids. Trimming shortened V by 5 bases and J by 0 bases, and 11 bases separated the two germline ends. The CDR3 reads CASSHQRYSYEQYF. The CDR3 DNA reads TGTGCCAGCAGCCACCAGCGGTACTCCTACGAGCAGTACTTC.

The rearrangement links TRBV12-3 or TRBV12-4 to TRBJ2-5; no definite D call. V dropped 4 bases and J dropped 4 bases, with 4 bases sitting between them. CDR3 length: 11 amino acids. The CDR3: CASSYLETQYF. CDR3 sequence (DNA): TGTGCCAGCAGTTACTTAGAGACCCAGTACTTC.

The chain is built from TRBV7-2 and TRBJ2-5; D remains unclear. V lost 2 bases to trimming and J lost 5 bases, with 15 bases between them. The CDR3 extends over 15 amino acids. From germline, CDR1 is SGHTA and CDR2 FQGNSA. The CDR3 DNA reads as TGTGCCAGCAGCTTACAGGTGGTGGCTGGTGAGACCCAGTACTTC. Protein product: CASSLQVVAGETQYF.

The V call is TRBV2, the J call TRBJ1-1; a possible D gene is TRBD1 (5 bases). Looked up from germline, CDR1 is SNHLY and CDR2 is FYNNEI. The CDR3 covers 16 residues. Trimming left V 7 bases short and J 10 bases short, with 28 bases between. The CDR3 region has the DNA TGTGCCAGCACCTTAACCGGGCAGGGAGGAGGAGGCGTAGCTTTCTTT. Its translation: CASTLTGQGGGGVAFF.

CDR3 DNA: TGTGCCAGCAGTATTAGCGGGGGGGCCGCCGGGGAGCTGTTTTTT. Its protein is CASSISGGAAGELFF. The chain uses TRBV11-2 and TRBJ2-2; TRBD2 agrees at 11 bases. CDR1 and CDR2 (germline): SGHAT, FQNNGV. The CDR3 length is 15 residues. V shed 6 bases and J 6 bases; nucleotides not matched to a gene: 6.

The CDR3 bases are TGTGCCAGCAGTCGGGCGGGGGGGCCCAATTACAATGAGCAGTTCTTC. It yields the protein CASSRAGGPNYNEQFF. The chain couples TRBV2 to TRBJ2-1; 9 bases fit TRBD2. From germline, CDR1 is SNHLY and CDR2 FYNNEI. This CDR3 is 16 amino acids long. Trimming cost V 5 bases and J 4 bases; bases outside gene matches: 9.

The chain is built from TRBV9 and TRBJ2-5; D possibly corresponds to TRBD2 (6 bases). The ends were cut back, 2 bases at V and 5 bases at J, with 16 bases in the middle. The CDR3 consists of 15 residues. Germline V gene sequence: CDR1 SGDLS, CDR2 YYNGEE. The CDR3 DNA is TGTGCCAGCAGCGTGCTTCCCGGAGGAGGGGAGACCCAGTACTTC. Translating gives CASSVLPGGGETQYF.